These 30 T cell receptor beta chains were sequenced from one sample in a study of blood T cell repertoires in COVID-19. Only in-frame clones appear in the TCRdb table, and some are missing; sequencing was by immunoSEQ multiplex PCR. This table has about 200,000 clones, around 80% appearing once. Sequencing used peripheral blood. All receptors derive from a man aged 50-60 years who had recovered from COVID-19.

The chain has TRBV4-2 and TRBJ1-4, with D tentatively TRBD1 (6 bases). The CDR3 is made up of 16 amino acids. The germline CDR1 and CDR2 sequences are LGHNA and YNFKEQ. Trimming cost V 0 bases and J 5 bases, with 13 bases left between them. CDR3 nucleotide sequence: TGTGCCAGCAGCCAAGATGTCAGGACAGTCAATGAAAAACTGTTTTTT. Translating gives CASSQDVRTVNEKLFF.

In this sample, this clone turned up many times. The chain is built from TRBV7-9 and TRBJ2-7, with 7 positions matching TRBD2. The junction had 16 bases not matched to a gene; V was cut back by 5 bases and J by 0 bases. Germline lookup yields CDR1 SEHNR and CDR2 FQNEAQ (reference sequence). CDR3 length equals 18 residues. The DNA for the CDR3 is TGTGCCAGCAGCCGACCCTTCTCGGGGGGAGGTCCCTCCTACGAGCAGTACTTC. This sequence encodes CASSRPFSGGGPSYEQYF.

This clone was detected only once. The rearrangement joins TRBV19 to TRBJ1-6, with a tentative D call TRBD1 (5 bases). Germline-derived CDR1 and CDR2 are LNHDA and SQIVND (reference sequence). With 7 bases removed from V and 7 bases from J, the gap between germline ends came to 26 bases. There are 18 residues in the CDR3. The DNA for the CDR3 is TGTGCCAGTATCCCACGGGAGGTCAGGGAAACTTCGAATTCACCCCTCCACTTT. Its protein is CASIPREVRETSNSPLHF.

This clone was seen more than once but under ten times. The chain couples TRBV4-2 to TRBJ2-7, with D perhaps matching TRBD1 (6 bases). The ends were cut back, 0 bases at V and 2 bases at J, with 11 bases in the middle. The CDR3 is 15 residues long. CDR1 LGHNA and CDR2 YNFKEQ come from the germline V gene. CDR3 nucleotide sequence: TGTGCCAGCAGCCAAGACGAGCAGGGGCCCTACGAGCAGTACTTC. It encodes CASSQDEQGPYEQYF.

This chain uses TRBV28 with TRBJ2-3, with TRBD1 identical over 10 bases. Trimming cost V 6 bases and J 4 bases; bases outside gene matches: 7. The germline gives CDR1 MDHEN, CDR2 SYDVKM. The CDR3 runs 15 residues. The CDR3 coding sequence is TGTGCCAGCAGCCGTCCCGGGACAGGGGCAGATACGCAGTATTTT. It specifies CASSRPGTGADTQYF.

The chain has TRBV11-2 and TRBJ2-3, with D tentatively TRBD2 (8 bases). Germline values: CDR1 SGHAT, CDR2 FQNNGV. The CDR3 loop spans 15 amino acids. The ends were cut back, 1 base at V and 4 bases at J, with 12 bases in the middle. The CDR3 DNA sequence: TGTGCCAGCAGCTTAGCGGGAGGGGGCTCAGATACGCAGTATTTT. Translation: CASSLAGGGSDTQYF.

The gene calls are TRBV5-6 and TRBJ1-2; D is possibly TRBD1 (5 bases). The germline V gene encodes CDR1 SGHDT and CDR2 YYEEEE. V dropped 2 bases and J dropped 5 bases, with 22 bases sitting between them. This CDR3 has 17 amino acids. In DNA, the CDR3 is TGTGCCAGCAGCTTAGGGGTTATAGGGGCAGCTCCGTATGGCTACACCTTC. Encoded protein: CASSLGVIGAAPYGYTF.

V usage is TRBV5-1 and J usage is TRBJ1-1; 7 nucleotides agree with TRBD1. The CDR3 spans 15 residues. The V gene end was trimmed by 4 bases and the J gene end by 1 base; junction bases not matched to a gene: 7. Germline loops: CDR1 SGHRS, CDR2 YFSETQ. CDR3 nucleotides: TGCGCCAGCAGCATCCCCGGACAGGCGAACACTGAAGCTTTCTTT. Its translation is CASSIPGQANTEAFF.

V gene TRBV2 combines with J gene TRBJ2-3, with D tentatively TRBD2 (5 bases). Germline values: CDR1 SNHLY, CDR2 FYNNEI. CDR3 length: 14 residues. Deletions cut 2 bases from V and 8 bases from J, with 14 bases between. The CDR3 DNA is TGTGCCAGCAGTGAAATAGGAGGTTATAGTACGCAGTATTTT. Its translation is CASSEIGGYSTQYF.

This clone was counted only a few times. The chain recombines TRBV28 with TRBJ2-1, with D tentatively TRBD2 (5 bases). Trimming cost V 0 bases and J 0 bases, with 9 bases left between them. CDR3 size: 16 residues. Germline loops: CDR1 MDHEN, CDR2 SYDVKM. CDR3 residues: CASSLWGAVSYNEQFF. As DNA, the CDR3 is TGTGCCAGCAGTTTATGGGGAGCGGTCTCCTACAATGAGCAGTTCTTC.

This clone has a handful of counts. The chain links TRBV27 to TRBJ1-2; the D gene is possibly TRBD1 (5 bases). This CDR3 comprises 15 residues. V shed 2 bases and J shed 7 bases, with 17 bases lying between them. The germline V gene has CDR1 MNHEY and CDR2 SMNVEV (reference sequence). The chain's CDR3 is CASSLTRAAQTGYTF. CDR3 DNA sequence: TGTGCCAGCAGTTTAACCAGGGCAGCGCAAACTGGCTACACCTTC.

The rearrangement links TRBV6-5 to TRBJ1-1; 7 nucleotides match TRBD1. The CDR3 is 15 amino acids. The ends lost 5 bases at V and 1 base at J; junction bases unmatched: 7. Germline CDR1 is MNHEY and CDR2 is SVGAGI. CDR3 loop: CASSRRQGGNTEAFF. CDR3 in DNA: TGTGCCAGCAGTCGGCGACAGGGTGGGAACACTGAAGCTTTCTTT.

This chain links TRBV9 with TRBJ2-7; 9 bases are a match to TRBD2. The CDR3 has 14 residues. Germline lookup yields CDR1 SGDLS and CDR2 YYNGEE. The trim removed 4 bases at V and 3 bases at J, leaving 5 bases unmatched. For the CDR3, the DNA is TGTGCCAGCAGCCCGGGACTAGCAGACTACGAGCAGTACTTC. It translates to CASSPGLADYEQYF.

In DNA, the CDR3 is TGTGCCAGCAGCGTAGACACTAACACTGAAGCTTTCTTT. Amino acids: CASSVDTNTEAFF. The J gene is TRBJ1-1, the V gene TRBV2; D not resolved. CDR3 length equals 13 residues. V shed 6 bases and J shed 2 bases, with 10 bases lying between them. Germline-derived CDR1 and CDR2 are SNHLY and FYNNEI.

This clone was counted once. The chain couples TRBV24-1 to TRBJ2-1; D perhaps matches TRBD2 (5 bases). The CDR3 length is 16 residues. V gave up 1 base and J gave up 0 bases, with 9 bases separating them. Germline V gives CDR1 KGHDR, CDR2 SFDVKD. The CDR3 DNA is TGTGCCACCAGTGATTTTGGAGGAGGCTCCTACAATGAGCAGTTCTTC. Protein: CATSDFGGGSYNEQFF.

As DNA, the CDR3 is TGTGCCAGCAGCGAAACGCGGGCCAGGGAGGAACAGCCCCAGCATTTT. This sequence encodes CASSETRAREEQPQHF. This chain joins TRBV28 and TRBJ1-5, with a tentative D call TRBD1 (5 bases). V dropped 6 bases and J dropped 7 bases, with 22 bases sitting between them. Per the germline V gene, CDR1 is MDHEN and CDR2 is SYDVKM. The CDR3 is made up of 16 amino acids.

The chain has TRBV4-3 and TRBJ1-1; D unresolved. The germline V gene encodes CDR1 LGHNA and CDR2 YSLEER. Between the trimmed V and J ends, which lost 2 bases and 0 bases, there was a span of 10 bases. This CDR3 is 15 amino acids long. In DNA, the CDR3 is TGCGCCAGCAGCCAAATCCACTCTATGAACACTGAAGCTTTCTTT. Its protein product is CASSQIHSMNTEAFF.

The chain uses TRBV6-4 and TRBJ1-1; D not certain. This CDR3 region has 13 residues. Germline V gene sequence: CDR1 MRHNA, CDR2 SNTAGT. Trimming took off 4 bases at V and 3 bases at J, with 9 bases between the two ends. Here the CDR3 reads CASSAELDTEAFF. CDR3 coding DNA: TGTGCCAGCAGTGCGGAGTTGGACACTGAAGCTTTCTTT.

The CDR3 sequence: CASSQDGPGGIDTEAFF. The DNA of the CDR3 is TGCGCCAGCAGCCAAGATGGGCCAGGGGGTATCGACACTGAAGCTTTCTTT. The chain employs TRBV4-1 and TRBJ1-1, with 7 positions matching TRBD1. This CDR3 spans 17 amino acids. The germline gives CDR1 MGHRA, CDR2 YSYEKL. The trim removed 0 bases at V and 3 bases at J, leaving 10 bases unmatched.

This clone was detected a few times. The J gene is TRBJ2-7, the V gene TRBV9; 8 bases line up with TRBD2. The V segment lost 0 bases and the J segment 5 bases; nucleotides outside the gene matches: 10. Per germline, CDR1 SGDLS and CDR2 YYNGEE. The CDR3 runs to 16 residues. For the CDR3, the DNA is TGTGCCAGCAGCGTAGGAACGGGAGGGCCTATCCACGAGCAGTACTTC. Amino acid sequence: CASSVGTGGPIHEQYF.

The chain uses TRBV5-1 and TRBJ2-5, with D perhaps matching TRBD2 (5 bases). Trimming left V 3 bases short and J 4 bases short, with 13 bases between. From germline, CDR1 is SGHRS and CDR2 YFSETQ. The CDR3 has 14 residues. CDR3 in DNA: TGCGCCAGCAGCTCCAGGAGCGCGGGAGAGACCCAGTACTTC. Translation gives CASSSRSAGETQYF.

The chain carries TRBV3-1 (or the pseudogene TRBV3-2) and TRBJ2-2; D is possibly TRBD1 (6 bases). The CDR3 covers 15 residues. The germline gives CDR1 LGHDT, CDR2 YNNKEL (reference sequence). V was cut by 3 bases and J by 0 bases, with 8 bases left in between. This chain's CDR3 is CASSHAGANTGELFF. The CDR3 DNA follows: TGTGCCAGCAGCCATGCAGGGGCGAACACCGGGGAGCTGTTTTTT.

This clone appeared a single time. J is TRBJ2-1 and V is TRBV24-1; tentative D call: TRBD1 (5 bases). Trimming took 5 bases from V and 5 from J, leaving 18 bases between them. Germline V lookup: CDR1 KGHDR, CDR2 SFDVKD. The CDR3 covers 16 residues. The CDR3 nucleotides are TGTGCCACCAGTGGTTTCGACAGCCCAATAAACAATGAGCAGTTCTTC. This sequence encodes CATSGFDSPINNEQFF.

The V call is TRBV27, the J call TRBJ1-5; 7 positions agree with TRBD1. Germline V gene lookup returns CDR1 MNHEY and CDR2 SMNVEV (reference sequence). Trimming removed 2 bases from V and 7 bases from J; junction bases left unmatched: 5. This CDR3 is 14 amino acids long. The CDR3 loop is CASSLRSGGQPQHF. In DNA form, the CDR3 reads TGTGCCAGCAGTTTACGGTCAGGGGGGCAGCCCCAGCATTTT.

This clone was observed once. One junction end does not reproduce the germline sequence, and a read error may be involved. The CDR3 nucleotides read TGTGCCAGCACCGTAGCTGGACTAGCGGGAAACAATGAGCAGTTCTTC. The encoded protein is CASTVAGLAGNNEQFF. The chain combines TRBV9 with TRBJ2-1, with 12 bases identical to TRBD2. The CDR3 extends over 16 amino acids. Germline V gene lookup returns CDR1 SGDLS and CDR2 YYNGEE.

J is TRBJ2-3 and V is TRBV4-3; 10 nucleotides align to TRBD2. Per the germline V gene, CDR1 is LGHNA and CDR2 is YSLEER. V shed 0 bases and J 5 bases; nucleotides not matched to a gene: 17. This CDR3 contains 20 residues. CDR3 amino acids: CASSQEMASGSRGIRDTQYF. In DNA form, the CDR3 reads TGCGCCAGCAGCCAAGAAATGGCTAGCGGGAGTCGAGGGATAAGAGATACGCAGTATTTT.

The J gene is TRBJ1-2, the V gene TRBV6-2 or TRBV6-3, with TRBD1 as a possible D gene (5 bases). V lost 5 bases and J lost 1, with 11 bases in between. CDR1 is MNHEY and CDR2 is SVGEGT in the germline V gene. The CDR3 is 14 residues long. CDR3 bases: TGTGCCAGCAGTGGACAACTTCTTAACTATGGCTACACCTTC. Encoded protein: CASSGQLLNYGYTF.

The chain is built from TRBV5-1 and TRBJ2-3; 7 bases line up with TRBD2. Trimming removed 3 bases from V and 2 bases from J; junction bases left unmatched: 9. The CDR3 is 16 residues long. CDR1 and CDR2 from the germline V gene are SGHRS and YFSETQ. CDR3 loop: CASSYDSGLNTDTQYF. The CDR3 DNA is TGCGCCAGCAGCTACGATAGCGGGTTAAACACAGATACGCAGTATTTT.

V usage is TRBV4-1 and J usage is TRBJ2-1, with 8 bases aligning to TRBD1. Trimming cost V 4 bases and J 4 bases; bases outside gene matches: 15. CDR3 size: 18 residues. Germline V gene sequence: CDR1 MGHRA, CDR2 YSYEKL. For the CDR3, the DNA is TGCGCCAGCAGCCGACCATCAGGGGGCGGAATAAGTTACAATGAGCAGTTCTTC. It yields the protein CASSRPSGGGISYNEQFF.

The V and J genes are TRBV5-4 and TRBJ2-2; TRBD2 matches at 10 bases. CDR3 length equals 19 residues. V was clipped by 3 bases and J by 4 bases; unmatched bases: 15. Germline values: CDR1 SGHNT, CDR2 YYREEE (reference sequence). CDR3 sequence reads: CASSSGTSAWGQGTGELFF. CDR3 nucleotide sequence: TGTGCCAGCAGCTCCGGGACTAGCGCGTGGGGGCAGGGCACCGGGGAGCTGTTTTTT.